The 14 T cell receptor beta chains below all came from one sample that was sequenced in a study of PD-1 blockade in classical Hodgkin lymphoma. Only in-frame clones appear in the TCRdb table, and some are missing; sequencing was by immunoSEQ multiplex PCR. The data contain roughly 60,000 clones, 90% of them seen just once; the ten biggest clones take up approximately 9.7%. Relapse after autologous stem cell transplantation occurred in every patient, and brentuximab vedotin exposure varied. The material was peripheral blood mononuclear cells (PBMCs), obtained at baseline. Receptor source: a human donor with classical Hodgkin lymphoma.

CDR3 sequence (DNA): TGTGCCAGCAGTTACGGGGTAACAGGGACGCGTGAAAAACTGTTTTTT. Translating gives CASSYGVTGTREKLFF. V is TRBV6-5 and J is TRBJ1-4; D is possibly TRBD1 (6 bases). The CDR3 has 16 amino acids. Germline V lookup: CDR1 MNHEY, CDR2 SVGAGI. The V and J ends lost 2 bases and 7 bases respectively, with 17 bases between them.

The V gene is TRBV25-1, the J gene TRBJ2-7, with D unclear. V lost 3 bases, J lost 2 bases, and 5 bases lay in between. This CDR3 is built from 12 residues. Germline V gene lookup returns CDR1 MGHDK and CDR2 SYGVNS. The CDR3 loop reads CASSEGPYEQYF. The CDR3 DNA reads TGTGCCAGCAGTGAGGGTCCCTACGAGCAGTACTTC.

The gene calls are TRBV19 and TRBJ2-3; 7 nucleotides align to TRBD1. Germline V gene lookup returns CDR1 LNHDA and CDR2 SQIVND (reference sequence). The CDR3 length is 13 residues. J was trimmed by 11 bases and V by 0 bases; bases with no gene match: 5. CDR3 sequence reads: CASSIEPGQQQYF. Written as DNA, the CDR3 is TGTGCCAGTAGTATAGAGCCGGGACAGCAGCAGTATTTT.

In this sample, this clone turned up once. V usage is TRBV28 and J usage is TRBJ2-7; no firm D call. Trimming stripped 5 bases from V and 4 bases from J, with 9 bases between. Germline V gene lookup returns CDR1 MDHEN and CDR2 SYDVKM. The CDR3 spans 12 residues. The CDR3 protein is CASSPGIYEQYF. The CDR3 nucleotides read TGTGCCAGCAGTCCTGGGATATACGAGCAGTACTTC. Variable domain in full (rest from reference TRBV28 and TRBJ2-7): DVKVTQSSRYLVKRTGEKVFLECVQDMDHENMFWYRQDPGLGLRLIYFSYDVKMKEKGDIPEGYSVSREKKERFSLILESASTNQTSMYLCASSPGIYEQYFGPGTRLTVT.

This chain's CDR3 is CASSVEGEGAFFNEQFF. CDR3 DNA: TGTGCCAGCAGCGTAGAGGGGGAGGGGGCCTTCTTCAATGAGCAGTTCTTC. The genes are TRBV9 and TRBJ2-1; D could derive from TRBD1 or TRBD2 (7 bases each). This CDR3 is 17 amino acids long. V was trimmed by 0 bases and J by 6 bases, leaving 19 bases between them. The germline V gene encodes CDR1 SGDLS and CDR2 YYNGEE.

This chain connects TRBV7-8 to TRBJ1-3; D gene ambiguous. V lost 1 base and J lost 3, with 10 bases in between. Germline V gives CDR1 SGHVS, CDR2 FQNEAQ. CDR3 length: 15 residues. CDR3 protein: CASSLVASGGNTIYF. The DNA of the CDR3 is TGTGCCAGCAGCTTAGTTGCCAGTGGTGGAAACACCATATATTTT. The full variable domain, rest sourced from reference TRBV7-8 and TRBJ1-3, is GAGVSQSPRYKVAKRGQDVALRCDPISGHVSLFWYQQALGQGPEFLTYFQNEAQLDKSGLPSDRFFAERPEGSVSTLKIQRTQQEDSAVYLCASSLVASGGNTIYFGEGSWLTVV.

V gene TRBV19 combines with J gene TRBJ2-7; D perhaps matches TRBD1 (6 bases). The CDR3 sequence is 12 residues long. With 9 bases removed from V and 1 base from J, the gap between germline ends came to 10 bases. CDR1 is LNHDA and CDR2 is SQIVND in the germline V gene (reference sequence). The DNA for the CDR3 is TGTGCCAGCCATGACAGGTCCTACGAGCAGTACTTC. As protein: CASHDRSYEQYF.

The V call is TRBV28, the J call TRBJ2-7; D is unclear. The germline V gene encodes CDR1 MDHEN and CDR2 SYDVKM. The CDR3 is 13 residues long. V gave up 7 bases and J gave up 4 bases, with 14 bases separating them. CDR3 DNA: TGTGCCAGCACTCCGGGCCATCCTTACGAGCAGTACTTC. It specifies CASTPGHPYEQYF.

This chain joins TRBV7-8 and TRBJ2-7; D is unclear. Germline V gives CDR1 SGHVS, CDR2 FQNEAQ. The CDR3 is made up of 13 amino acids. The ends were cut back, 5 bases at V and 3 bases at J, with 11 bases in the middle. The CDR3 protein is CASSRLEDYEQYF. DNA of the CDR3: TGTGCCAGCAGCCGATTAGAGGACTACGAGCAGTACTTC.

This clone was picked up one time. The chain employs TRBV29-1 and TRBJ2-5; 7 nucleotides agree with TRBD2. This CDR3 contains 14 residues. CDR1 and CDR2 (germline): SQVTM, ANQGSEA. Germline trimming cut 4 bases from V and 4 bases from J; bases unmatched to any gene: 9. The CDR3 is CSVVGVAGVETQYF. The CDR3, as DNA: TGCAGCGTTGTTGGAGTGGCGGGAGTAGAGACCCAGTACTTC. Complete variable domain (other parts from reference TRBV29-1 and TRBJ2-5): SAVISQKPSRDICQRGTSLTIQCQVDSQVTMMFWYRQQPGQSLTLIATANQGSEATYESGFVIDKFPISRPNLTFSTLTVSNMSPEDSSIYLCSVVGVAGVETQYFGPGTRLLVL.

The CDR3 coding sequence is TGTGCCAGCAGCTTAGGCTCAGGGTTCGATGAGCAGTTCTTC. Translation gives CASSLGSGFDEQFF. This chain connects TRBV11-3 to TRBJ2-1; D may be TRBD1 (5 bases). V was clipped by 1 base and J by 8 bases, with 12 bases between them. The CDR3 is 14 amino acids. CDR1 is SGHNT and CDR2 is YENEEA in the germline V gene. The full variable domain, with the rest looked up from reference TRBV11-3 and TRBJ2-1, is EAGVVQSPRYKIIEKKQPVAFWCNPISGHNTLYWYLQNLGQGPELLIRYENEEAVDDSQLPKDRFSAERLKGVDSTLKIQPAELGDSAVYLCASSLGSGFDEQFFGPGTRLTVL.

This chain uses TRBV28 with TRBJ1-4, with D unclear. This CDR3 contains 18 residues. From germline, CDR1 is MDHEN and CDR2 SYDVKM. Trimming cost V 6 bases and J 0 bases, with 20 bases left between them. The CDR3: CASSPGSELRATNEKLFF. The CDR3 DNA reads as TGTGCCAGCAGCCCCGGATCTGAATTAAGGGCAACTAATGAAAAACTGTTTTTT. The whole variable domain, remainder taken from reference TRBV28 and TRBJ1-4, is DVKVTQSSRYLVKRTGEKVFLECVQDMDHENMFWYRQDPGLGLRLIYFSYDVKMKEKGDIPEGYSVSREKKERFSLILESASTNQTSMYLCASSPGSELRATNEKLFFGSGTQLSVL.

This clone was picked up one time. The genes are TRBV2 and TRBJ2-5; 8 positions match TRBD2. The germline V gene encodes CDR1 SNHLY and CDR2 FYNNEI. V gave up 4 bases and J gave up 0 bases; unmatched junction bases: 7. The CDR3 totals 16 residues. CDR3 sequence: CASSASGRLYQETQYF. In DNA, the CDR3 is TGTGCCAGCAGTGCGAGCGGGAGATTGTACCAAGAGACCCAGTACTTC.

The chain combines TRBV5-1 with TRBJ2-7; D is perhaps TRBD2 (5 bases). Trimming cost V 0 bases and J 5 bases, with 21 bases left between them. CDR1 and CDR2 (germline): SGHRS, YFSETQ. The CDR3 length is 17 residues. CDR3 region: CASSLGVTRSPGNEQYF. The CDR3 bases are TGCGCCAGCAGCTTGGGTGTTACAAGATCCCCGGGGAACGAGCAGTACTTC. Combining the CDR3 with reference TRBV5-1 and TRBJ2-7 gives the whole variable domain KAGVTQTPRYLIKTRGQQVTLSCSPISGHRSVSWYQQTPGQGLQFLFEYFSETQRNKGNFPGRFSGRQFSNSRSEMNVSTLELGDSALYLCASSLGVTRSPGNEQYFGPGTRLTVT.